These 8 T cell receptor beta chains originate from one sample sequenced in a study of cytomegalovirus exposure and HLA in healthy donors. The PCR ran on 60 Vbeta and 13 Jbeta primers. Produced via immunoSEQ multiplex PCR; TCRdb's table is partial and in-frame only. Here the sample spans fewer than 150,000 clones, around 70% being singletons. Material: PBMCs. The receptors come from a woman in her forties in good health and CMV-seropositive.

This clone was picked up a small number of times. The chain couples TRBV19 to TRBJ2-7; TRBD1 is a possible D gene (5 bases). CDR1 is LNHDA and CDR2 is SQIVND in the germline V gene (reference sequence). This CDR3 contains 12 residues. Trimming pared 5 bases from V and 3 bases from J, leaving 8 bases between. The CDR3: CASSDRGYEQYF. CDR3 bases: TGTGCCAGTAGTGATAGGGGCTACGAGCAGTACTTC.

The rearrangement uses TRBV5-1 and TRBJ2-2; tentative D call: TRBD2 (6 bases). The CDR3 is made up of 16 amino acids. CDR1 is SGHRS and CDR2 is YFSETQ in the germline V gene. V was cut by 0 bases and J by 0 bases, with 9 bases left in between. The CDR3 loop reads CASSLVGGTNTGELFF. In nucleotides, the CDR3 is TGCGCCAGCAGCTTGGTGGGCGGGACGAACACCGGGGAGCTGTTTTTT.

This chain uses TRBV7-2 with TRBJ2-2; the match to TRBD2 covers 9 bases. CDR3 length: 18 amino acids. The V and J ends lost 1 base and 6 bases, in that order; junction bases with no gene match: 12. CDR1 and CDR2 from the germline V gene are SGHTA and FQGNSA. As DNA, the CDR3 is TGTGCCAGCAGCTTAGAATCTAGCGGGAAGTTTTCACCCGGGGAGCTGTTTTTT. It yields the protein CASSLESSGKFSPGELFF.

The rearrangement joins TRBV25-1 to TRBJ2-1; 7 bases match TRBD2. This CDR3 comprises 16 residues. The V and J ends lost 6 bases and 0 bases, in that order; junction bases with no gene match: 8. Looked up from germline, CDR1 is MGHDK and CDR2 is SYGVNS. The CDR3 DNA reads TGTGCCAGCAGGAAGGGAGGGAGCAACTCCTACAATGAGCAGTTCTTC. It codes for CASRKGGSNSYNEQFF.

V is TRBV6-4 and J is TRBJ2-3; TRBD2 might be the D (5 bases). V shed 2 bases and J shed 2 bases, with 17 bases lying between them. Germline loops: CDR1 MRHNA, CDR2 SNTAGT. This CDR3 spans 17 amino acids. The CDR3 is CASSDPGEVSNTDTQYF. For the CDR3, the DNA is TGTGCCAGCAGTGACCCCGGGGAAGTCTCTAACACAGATACGCAGTATTTT.

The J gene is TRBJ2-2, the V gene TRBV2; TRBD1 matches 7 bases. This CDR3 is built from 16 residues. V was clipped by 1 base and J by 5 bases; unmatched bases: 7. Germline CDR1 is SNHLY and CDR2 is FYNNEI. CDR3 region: CASSEVGARGTGELFF. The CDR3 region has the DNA TGTGCCAGCAGTGAAGTGGGGGCCAGGGGGACCGGGGAGCTGTTTTTT.

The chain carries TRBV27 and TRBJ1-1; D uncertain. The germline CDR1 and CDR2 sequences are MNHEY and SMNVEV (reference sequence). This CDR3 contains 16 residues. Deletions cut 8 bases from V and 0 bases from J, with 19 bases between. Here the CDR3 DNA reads TGTGCCAGCTCCCCCAGACTGAACGGTATGAACACTGAAGCTTTCTTT. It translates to CASSPRLNGMNTEAFF.

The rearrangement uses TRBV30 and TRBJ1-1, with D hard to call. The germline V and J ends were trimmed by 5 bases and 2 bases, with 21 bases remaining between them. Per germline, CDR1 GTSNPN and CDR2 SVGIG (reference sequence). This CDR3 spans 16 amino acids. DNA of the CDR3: TGTGCCTGGCACCCCGGGAGGCGCAGACTCAACACTGAAGCTTTCTTT. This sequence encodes CAWHPGRRRLNTEAFF.